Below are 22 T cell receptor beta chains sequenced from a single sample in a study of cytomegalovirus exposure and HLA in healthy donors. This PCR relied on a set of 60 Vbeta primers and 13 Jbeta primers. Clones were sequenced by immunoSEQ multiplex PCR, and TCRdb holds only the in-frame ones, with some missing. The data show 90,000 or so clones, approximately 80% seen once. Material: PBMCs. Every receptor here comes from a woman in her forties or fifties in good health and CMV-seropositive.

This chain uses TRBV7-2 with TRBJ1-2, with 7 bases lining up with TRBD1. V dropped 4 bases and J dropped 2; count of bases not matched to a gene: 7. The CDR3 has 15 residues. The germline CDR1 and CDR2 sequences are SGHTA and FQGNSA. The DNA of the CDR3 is TGTGCCAGCAGCTATTGGGACAGAATCAACTATGGCTACACCTTC. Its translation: CASSYWDRINYGYTF.

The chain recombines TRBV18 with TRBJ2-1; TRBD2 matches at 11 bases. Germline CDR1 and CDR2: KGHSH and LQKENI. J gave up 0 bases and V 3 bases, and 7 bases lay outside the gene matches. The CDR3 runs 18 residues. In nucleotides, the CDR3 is TGTGCCAGCTCACCGAGGACTAGCGGGCCAGGCTCCTACAATGAGCAGTTCTTC. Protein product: CASSPRTSGPGSYNEQFF.

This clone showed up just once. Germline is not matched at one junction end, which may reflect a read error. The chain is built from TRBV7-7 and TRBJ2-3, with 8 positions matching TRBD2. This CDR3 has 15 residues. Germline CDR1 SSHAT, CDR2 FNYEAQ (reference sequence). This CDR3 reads CASSPRAGGLNTQYF. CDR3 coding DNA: TGTGCTAGCAGCCCCCGGGCGGGGGGACTGAATACGCAGTATTTT.

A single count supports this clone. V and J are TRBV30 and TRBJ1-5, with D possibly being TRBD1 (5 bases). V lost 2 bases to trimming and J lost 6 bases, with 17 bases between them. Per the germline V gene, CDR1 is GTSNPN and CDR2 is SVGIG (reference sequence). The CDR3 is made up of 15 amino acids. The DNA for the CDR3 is TGTGCCTGGAGTTATACCGGGACTATCTTTCAGCCCCAGCATTTT. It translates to CAWSYTGTIFQPQHF.

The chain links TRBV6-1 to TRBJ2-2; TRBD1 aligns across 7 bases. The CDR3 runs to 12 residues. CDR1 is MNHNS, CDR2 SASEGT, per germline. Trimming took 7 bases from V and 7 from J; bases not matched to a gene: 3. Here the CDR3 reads CASNRGDGELFF. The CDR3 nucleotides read TGTGCCAGCAACAGGGGTGACGGGGAGCTGTTTTTT.

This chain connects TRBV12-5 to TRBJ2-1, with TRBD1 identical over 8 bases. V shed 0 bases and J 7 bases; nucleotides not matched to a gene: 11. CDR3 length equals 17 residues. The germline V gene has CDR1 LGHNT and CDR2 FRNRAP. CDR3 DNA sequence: TGTGCTAGTGGTTTGGTAATTACCTGGGACAGGTCGAATGAGCAGTTCTTC. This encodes CASGLVITWDRSNEQFF.

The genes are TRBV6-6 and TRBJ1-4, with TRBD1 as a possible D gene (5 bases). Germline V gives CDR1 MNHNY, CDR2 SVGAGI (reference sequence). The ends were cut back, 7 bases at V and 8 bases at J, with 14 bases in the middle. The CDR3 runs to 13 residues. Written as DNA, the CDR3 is TGTGCCAGCAACGGGGGGTTGCAAGAAAAACTGTTTTTT. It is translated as CASNGGLQEKLFF.

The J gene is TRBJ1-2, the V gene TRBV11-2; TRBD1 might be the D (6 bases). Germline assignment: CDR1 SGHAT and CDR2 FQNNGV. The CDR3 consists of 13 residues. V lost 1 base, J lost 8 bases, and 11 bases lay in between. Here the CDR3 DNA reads TGTGCCAGCAGCTTAGTACAGGGCGGGGGCTACACCTTC. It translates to CASSLVQGGGYTF.

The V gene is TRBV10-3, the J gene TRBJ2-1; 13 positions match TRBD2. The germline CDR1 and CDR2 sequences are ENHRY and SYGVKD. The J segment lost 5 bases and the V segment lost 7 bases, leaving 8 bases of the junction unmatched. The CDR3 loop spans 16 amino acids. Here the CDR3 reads CAIKRTGLAGNNEQFF. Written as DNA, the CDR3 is TGTGCCATCAAAAGGACGGGACTAGCGGGAAACAATGAGCAGTTCTTC.

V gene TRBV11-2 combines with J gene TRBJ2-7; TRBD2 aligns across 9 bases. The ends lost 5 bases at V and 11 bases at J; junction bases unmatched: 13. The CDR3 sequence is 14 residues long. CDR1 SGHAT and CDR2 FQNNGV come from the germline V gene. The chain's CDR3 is CASSTPGLAFREYF. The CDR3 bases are TGTGCCAGCAGCACGCCGGGACTAGCCTTCCGCGAGTACTTC. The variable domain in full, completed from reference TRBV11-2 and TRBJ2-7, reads EAGVAQSPRYKIIEKRQSVAFWCNPISGHATLYWYQQILGQGPKLLIQFQNNGVVDDSQLPKDRFSAERLKGVDSTLKIQPAKLEDSAVYLCASSTPGLAFREYFGPGTRLTVT.

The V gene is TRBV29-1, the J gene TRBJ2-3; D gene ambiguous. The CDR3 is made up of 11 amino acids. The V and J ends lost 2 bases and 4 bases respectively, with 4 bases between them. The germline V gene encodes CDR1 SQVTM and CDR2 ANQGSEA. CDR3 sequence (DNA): TGCAGCGTTGAAATAGCAGATACGCAGTATTTT. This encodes CSVEIADTQYF.

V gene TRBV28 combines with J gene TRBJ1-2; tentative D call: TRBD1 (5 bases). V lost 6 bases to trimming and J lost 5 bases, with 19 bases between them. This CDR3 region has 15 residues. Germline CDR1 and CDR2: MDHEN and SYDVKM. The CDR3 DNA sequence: TGTGCCAGCAGCCCCTGGGGGGATTCCGGATATGGCTACACCTTC. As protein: CASSPWGDSGYGYTF.

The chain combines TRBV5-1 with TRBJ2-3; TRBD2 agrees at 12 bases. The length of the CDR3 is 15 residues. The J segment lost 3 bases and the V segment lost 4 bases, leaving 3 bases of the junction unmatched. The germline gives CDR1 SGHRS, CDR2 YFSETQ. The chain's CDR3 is CASSETSGGTDTQYF. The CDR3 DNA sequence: TGCGCCAGCAGCGAAACTAGCGGGGGGACAGATACGCAGTATTTT.

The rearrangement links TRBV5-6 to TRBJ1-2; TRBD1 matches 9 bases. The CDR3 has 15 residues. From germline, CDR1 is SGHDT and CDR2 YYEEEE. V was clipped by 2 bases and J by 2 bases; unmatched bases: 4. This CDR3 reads CASSFLTGGNYGYTF. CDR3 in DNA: TGTGCCAGCAGCTTCTTGACAGGGGGGAACTATGGCTACACCTTC.

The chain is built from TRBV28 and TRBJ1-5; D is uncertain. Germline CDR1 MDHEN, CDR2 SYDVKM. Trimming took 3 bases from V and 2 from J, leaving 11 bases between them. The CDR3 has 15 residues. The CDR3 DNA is TGTGCCAGCAGTTTTCGGGATCCGGGCAATCAGCCCCAGCATTTT. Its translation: CASSFRDPGNQPQHF.

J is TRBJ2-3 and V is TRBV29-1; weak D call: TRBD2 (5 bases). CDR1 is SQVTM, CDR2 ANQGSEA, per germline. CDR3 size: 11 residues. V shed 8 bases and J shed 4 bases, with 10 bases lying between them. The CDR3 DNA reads TGCAGCTCTACAGCGGCAGATACGCAGTATTTT. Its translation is CSSTAADTQYF.

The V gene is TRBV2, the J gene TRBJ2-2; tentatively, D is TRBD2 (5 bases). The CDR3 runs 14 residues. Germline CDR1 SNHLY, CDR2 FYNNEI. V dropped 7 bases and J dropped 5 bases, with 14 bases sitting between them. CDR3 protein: CASTLARRTGELFF. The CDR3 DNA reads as TGTGCCAGCACGCTAGCTAGAAGGACCGGGGAGCTGTTTTTT.

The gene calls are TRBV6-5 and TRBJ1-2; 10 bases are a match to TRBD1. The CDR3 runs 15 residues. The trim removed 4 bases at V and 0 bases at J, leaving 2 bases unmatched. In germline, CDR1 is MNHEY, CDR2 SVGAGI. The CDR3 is CASSLGTGANYGYTF. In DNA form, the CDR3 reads TGTGCCAGCAGTTTAGGGACAGGGGCTAACTATGGCTACACCTTC.

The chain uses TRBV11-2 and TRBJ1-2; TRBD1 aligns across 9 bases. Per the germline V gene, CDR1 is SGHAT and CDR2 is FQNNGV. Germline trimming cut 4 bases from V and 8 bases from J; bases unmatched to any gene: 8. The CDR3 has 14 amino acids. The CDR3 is CASSYQTGGDGYTF. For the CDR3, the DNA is TGTGCCAGCAGCTACCAGACAGGGGGGGACGGCTACACCTTC.

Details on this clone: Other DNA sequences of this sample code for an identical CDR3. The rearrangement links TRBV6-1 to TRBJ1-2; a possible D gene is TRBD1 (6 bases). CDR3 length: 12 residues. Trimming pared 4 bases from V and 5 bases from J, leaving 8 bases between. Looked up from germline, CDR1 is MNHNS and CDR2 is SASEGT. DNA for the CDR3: TGTGCCAGCAGTGGGGGGCAGTATGGCTACACCTTC. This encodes CASSGGQYGYTF.

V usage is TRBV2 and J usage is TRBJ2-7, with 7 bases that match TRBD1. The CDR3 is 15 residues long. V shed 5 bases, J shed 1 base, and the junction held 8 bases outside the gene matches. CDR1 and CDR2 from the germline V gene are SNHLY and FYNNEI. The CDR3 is CASSTGAEVSYEQYV. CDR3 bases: TGTGCCAGCAGTACAGGGGCTGAGGTTTCCTACGAGCAGTACGTC.

For the CDR3, the DNA is TGTGCCAGCAGCGAGTACGTTAACAATGAGCAGTTCTTC. Residues: CASSEYVNNEQFF. The V and J genes are TRBV6-4 and TRBJ2-1; D unresolved. CDR1 is MRHNA and CDR2 is SNTAGT in the germline V gene. The ends were cut back, 6 bases at V and 5 bases at J, with 11 bases in the middle. The CDR3 runs 13 residues.